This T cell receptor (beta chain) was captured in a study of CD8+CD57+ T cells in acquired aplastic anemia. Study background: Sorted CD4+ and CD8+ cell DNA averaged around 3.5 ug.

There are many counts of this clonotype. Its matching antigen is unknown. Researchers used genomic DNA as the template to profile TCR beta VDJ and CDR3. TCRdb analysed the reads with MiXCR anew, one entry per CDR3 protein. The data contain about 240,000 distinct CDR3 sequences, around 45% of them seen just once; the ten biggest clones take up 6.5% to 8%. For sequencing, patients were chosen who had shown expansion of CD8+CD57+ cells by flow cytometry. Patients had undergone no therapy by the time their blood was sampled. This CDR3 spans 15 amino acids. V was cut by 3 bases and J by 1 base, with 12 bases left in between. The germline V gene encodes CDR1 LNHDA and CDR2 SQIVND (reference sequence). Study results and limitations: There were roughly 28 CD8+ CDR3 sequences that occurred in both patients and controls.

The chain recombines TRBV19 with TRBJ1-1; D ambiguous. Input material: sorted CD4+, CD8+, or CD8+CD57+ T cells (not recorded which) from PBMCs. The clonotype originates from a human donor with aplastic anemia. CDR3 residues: CASSISGQTNTEAFF. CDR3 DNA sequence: TGTGCCAGTAGTATTTCTGGGCAGACGAACACTGAAGCTTTCTTT.